These T cell receptor beta chains were read from a single sample in a study of T cells in Graves' hyperthyroidism and ophthalmopathy. TCRdb called the multiplex PCR reads again in MiXCR, with one record for every CDR3 protein. The table lists over 500,000 distinct CDR3 sequences, about 46% of them singletons. Sequenced: peripheral blood or thyroid tissue (not recorded which). These receptors all come from an adult woman with Graves' disease, either hyperthyroidism or ophthalmopathy (not recorded which). Both conserved end residues are part of each CDR3. D genes are given only for firm matches. Clone sizes are given selectively: once, few, many, or a class where the clone is expanded.

NA	NA	TRBJ1-4	TRBV11-3	TGTGCCAGCAGCTTAGTATCGCAGGGTTCAGGAAAACTGTTTTTT	CASSLVSQGSGKLFF
NA	NA	TRBJ2-5	TRBV10-3	TGTGCCATCAGGGGAGGGGGGGGAGAGACCCAGTACTTC	CAIRGGGGETQYF
NA	NA	TRBJ1-3	TRBV4-1	TGCGCCAGCAGCCAAGGCCCTTCTGCGGGAAACACCATATATTTT	CASSQGPSAGNTIYF
TRBD1	NA	TRBJ1-5	TRBV7-9	TGTGCCAGCAGCATCGGGACAGGAGTCATCAAACCCCAGCATTTT	CASSIGTGVIKPQHF
TRBD1	many	TRBJ1-2	TRBV5-6	TGTGCCAGCAGACCGGGACAGGGGGTTTATGGCTACACCTTC	CASRPGQGVYGYTF
NA	once	TRBJ2-2	TRBV14	TGTGCCAGCAGCCAAGGGTACCCCGGGGAGCTGTTTTTT	CASSQGYPGELFF
NA	NA	TRBJ2-5	TRBV7-9	TGTGCCAGCGGATTCGACGGGACCCAGTACTTC	CASGFDGTQYF
NA	NA	TRBJ1-5	TRBV14	TGTGCCAGCAGCCAACTCGGCGGAAGCCAGCATTTT	CASSQLGGSQHF
NA	NA	TRBJ1-5	TRBV19	TGTGCCAGTAGTATTACAGCGACTCAGCCCCAGCATTTT	CASSITATQPQHF
NA	NA	TRBJ1-2	TRBV7-2	TGTGCCAGCAGCCCTGAGTGGGGCTACACCTTC	CASSPEWGYTF
NA	NA	TRBJ1-5	TRBV7-3	TGTGCCAGCAGCACTTCGAAGTATCAGCCCCAGCATTTT	CASSTSKYQPQHF
NA	NA	TRBJ1-3	TRBV4-1	TGCGCCAGCAGCCAAGATGGCAGGCGGTCTGGAAACACCATATATTTT	CASSQDGRRSGNTIYF
TRBD1	few	TRBJ1-5	TRBV7-9	TGTGCCAGCAGCTTTCAGGGGGCACAGCCCCAGCATTTT	CASSFQGAQPQHF
NA	many	TRBJ1-1	TRBV7-9	TGTGCCAGCAGCCCCAGGGTTCCCTTCAACACTGAAGCTTTCTTT	CASSPRVPFNTEAFF
NA	many	TRBJ2-2	TRBV5-4	TGTGCCAGCAGCCCCGGCGCGGGAACGAACACCGGGGAGCTGTTTTTT	CASSPGAGTNTGELFF
NA	NA	TRBJ2-5	TRBV20-1	TGCAGTGCTAGAGTTCGGGGGACCTTGTACTTC	CSARVRGTLYF
TRBD1	NA	TRBJ2-5	TRBV7-9	TGTGCCAGCAGCGAGGGACAGTCCCGAGGGGAGACCCAGTACTTC	CASSEGQSRGETQYF
NA	NA	TRBJ1-1	TRBV7-9	TGTGCCAGCAGCCTGTTGACAGGCCAAAACACTGAAGCTTTCTTT	CASSLLTGQNTEAFF
NA	few	TRBJ2-7	TRBV4-3	TGCGCCAGCAGCCAAGATCGGGTGAAGCAGTACTTC	CASSQDRVKQYF
NA	NA	TRBJ1-1	TRBV20-1	TGCAGTGCTAGTCAGGCGGGAGGTTGGAGCACTGAAGCTTTCTTT	CSASQAGGWSTEAFF
TRBD1	NA	TRBJ1-6	TRBV10-3	TGTGCCATCAGTCCGACAGGGGCCGATTCACCCCTCCACTTT	CAISPTGADSPLHF
TRBD1	NA	TRBJ1-3	TRBV11-2	TGTGCCAGCAGCTTAGGTCCATTGGGACAGGGGAAAAACGGAAACACCATATATTTT	CASSLGPLGQGKNGNTIYF
TRBD2	few	TRBJ2-3	TRBV19	TGTGCCAGTAGCCTCCGGACTAGCGGGAGCTACACAGATACGCAGTATTTT	CASSLRTSGSYTDTQYF
TRBD1	many	TRBJ1-5	TRBV19	TGTGCCAGTAGTATTGGACAGGGCCTCGGGCCCCAGCATTTT	CASSIGQGLGPQHF
NA	NA	TRBJ2-5	TRBV7-2	TGTGCCAGCAGCTCCTGGATGGAGACCCAGTACTTC	CASSSWMETQYF
TRBD1	NA	TRBJ2-6	TRBV7-9	TGTGCCAGCAGCCCGGGCAGGGGGCTAGCTGGGGCCAACGTCCTGACTTTC	CASSPGRGLAGANVLTF
TRBD2	NA	TRBJ2-1	TRBV10-3	TGTGCCATCAGTGAATCTGTACTAGCGGGAGTTGACGATGAGCAGTTCTTC	CAISESVLAGVDDEQFF
NA	NA	TRBJ2-7	TRBV9	TGTGCCAGCAGCGTATCCACACTCCCCTACGAGCAGTACTTC	CASSVSTLPYEQYF
TRBD1	NA	TRBJ1-2	TRBV6-2/TRBV6-3	TGTGCCAGCAGTTGGGACAGGGTGGAATATGGCTACACCTTC	CASSWDRVEYGYTF
TRBD1	NA	TRBJ1-1	TRBV7-2	TGTGCCAGCAGACCCCAGGGGGCGTCTGAAGCTTTCTTT	CASRPQGASEAFF
NA	many	TRBJ2-7	TRBV2	TGTGCCAGCAGCAAACTCTCCCCCGAGCAGTACTTC	CASSKLSPEQYF